This TCR beta chain was captured in a study of control samples from healthy donors and cancer patients. Data came from immunoSEQ multiplex PCR; TCRdb stores just in-frame clones and leaves some out. This sample carries about 200,000 clones, with roughly 2% going to the ten biggest clones. In germline, CDR1 is SGHTA, CDR2 FQGNSA. V lost 3 bases to trimming and J lost 1 base, with 22 bases between them. The CDR3 consists of 18 residues. The sequence was obtained from a woman in her thirties in good health. Material: blood. This sequence joins TRBV7-2 and TRBJ2-7, with D possibly matching TRBD1 (6 bases). The CDR3 loop is CASSFRFTSGTLSYEQYF. CDR3 in DNA: TGTGCCAGCAGCTTTCGGTTCACGTCGGGGACACTTTCCTACGAGCAGTACTTC.